Each of the 15 T cell receptor beta chains below was sequenced from the same sample in a study of blood T cell repertoires in COVID-19 (TCRdb year 2020). Libraries were constructed by the immunoSEQ multiplex PCR assay. Imported from immuneACCESS, the table was reduced by TCRdb to in-frame sequences with V and J called. These copies leave out some clones; in studies compared against another copy, an unresolved V gene accounts for under half, and the cause of the remainder is not known. This sample holds over 70,000 clones; about 79% were observed only once. The top ten clonotypes cover around 3.9% of the sample. The material sequenced was peripheral blood. The source is a woman aged 55 to 70 with acute or convalescent COVID-19.

This clone was detected only once. The V and J genes are TRBV7-3 and TRBJ1-1, with TRBD1 matching 7 bases. Trimming removed 5 bases from V and 2 bases from J; junction bases left unmatched: 14. The CDR3 spans 17 residues. Germline loops: CDR1 SGHTA, CDR2 FQGTGA. CDR3 DNA: TGTGCCAGCAGCCGAAATTCAGGGGGTTGGGGTAACACTGAAGCTTTCTTT. It yields the protein CASSRNSGGWGNTEAFF. Combining the CDR3 with reference TRBV7-3 and TRBJ1-1 gives the whole variable domain GAGVSQTPSNKVTEKGKYVELRCDPISGHTALYWYRQSLGQGPEFLIYFQGTGAADDSGLPNDRFFAVRPEGSVSTLKIQRTERGDSAVYLCASSRNSGGWGNTEAFFGQGTRLTVV.

The rearrangement links TRBV13 to TRBJ1-2, with 11 bases identical to TRBD1. The CDR3 contains 17 residues. Germline loops: CDR1 PRHDT, CDR2 FYEKMQ (reference sequence). The J segment lost 5 bases and the V segment lost 4 bases, leaving 12 bases of the junction unmatched. The CDR3 region has the DNA TGTGCCAGCAGCTCAACGGGACAGGGGGACGATTTGTATGGCTACACCTTC. The encoded protein is CASSSTGQGDDLYGYTF.

This clone occurred many times. This chain's CDR3 is CASSEKAISGNTIYF. For the CDR3, the DNA is TGTGCCAGCAGCGAAAAAGCCATCTCTGGAAACACCATATATTTT. J is TRBJ1-3 and V is TRBV9; D uncertain. CDR3 length: 15 amino acids. Germline V gene sequence: CDR1 SGDLS, CDR2 YYNGEE. V lost 3 bases, J lost 0 bases, and 10 bases lay in between.

This chain connects TRBV7-2 to TRBJ2-7; possibly TRBD2 for D (6 bases). The germline V gene has CDR1 SGHTA and CDR2 FQGNSA. The ends were cut back, 1 base at V and 3 bases at J, with 7 bases in the middle. The CDR3 contains 13 residues. Here the CDR3 DNA reads TGTGCCAGCAGCTTAGAAGCGGGCTACGAGCAGTACTTC. Translation gives CASSLEAGYEQYF.

The chain couples TRBV6-6 to TRBJ1-4; D possibly corresponds to TRBD1 (5 bases). This CDR3 region has 14 residues. The germline CDR1 and CDR2 sequences are MNHNY and SVGAGI (reference sequence). Trimming shortened V by 1 base and J by 8 bases, and 11 bases separated the two germline ends. This CDR3 reads CASSYFGGAEKLFF. DNA for the CDR3: TGTGCCAGCAGTTACTTCGGTGGGGCCGAAAAACTGTTTTTT.

V is TRBV2 and J is TRBJ2-4; TRBD2 might be the D (5 bases). Trimming took off 6 bases at V and 0 bases at J, with 12 bases between the two ends. From germline, CDR1 is SNHLY and CDR2 FYNNEI. The CDR3 is 15 residues long. The CDR3: CASSASGLAKNIQYF. The CDR3 bases are TGTGCCAGCAGCGCCAGCGGCCTAGCCAAAAACATTCAGTACTTC.

The chain has TRBV7-9 and TRBJ2-5; D possibly corresponds to TRBD1 (6 bases). Between the trimmed V and J ends, which lost 3 bases and 1 base, there was a span of 9 bases. The CDR3 covers 14 residues. Per the germline V gene, CDR1 is SEHNR and CDR2 is FQNEAQ (reference sequence). This chain's CDR3 is CASSFWTVQETQYF. In nucleotides, the CDR3 is TGTGCCAGCAGCTTCTGGACAGTCCAAGAGACCCAGTACTTC.

The rearrangement uses TRBV5-1 and TRBJ1-6, with TRBD1 identical over 9 bases. This CDR3 has 14 amino acids. The germline V gene has CDR1 SGHRS and CDR2 YFSETQ. Losses at the gene ends were 2 bases for V and 7 bases for J; bases not matched to a gene: 1. DNA of the CDR3: TGCGCCAGCAGCTTACAGGGGGCGAATTCACCCCTCCACTTT. The encoded protein is CASSLQGANSPLHF.

The chain employs TRBV28 and TRBJ1-3, with 10 bases identical to TRBD1. The CDR3 spans 15 residues. Germline V gene lookup returns CDR1 MDHEN and CDR2 SYDVKM. The trim removed 6 bases at V and 3 bases at J, leaving 5 bases unmatched. CDR3 in DNA: TGTGCCAGCAGGCGGGACAGGGGTAGTGGAAACACCATATATTTT. Translating gives CASRRDRGSGNTIYF.

The V gene is TRBV6-4, the J gene TRBJ1-1; TRBD1 might be the D (5 bases). The germline V gene encodes CDR1 MRHNA and CDR2 SNTAGT. CDR3 length equals 12 residues. V gave up 2 bases and J gave up 11 bases, with 12 bases separating them. CDR3 bases: TGTGCCAGCAGTGACGGGGGGTTGCGTGCTTTCTTT. Translated, it gives CASSDGGLRAFF.

This clone has only a few counts. J is TRBJ2-7 and V is TRBV6-6; D unresolved. CDR1 is MNHNY and CDR2 is SVGAGI in the germline V gene (reference sequence). CDR3 length: 11 residues. Between the trimmed V and J ends, which lost 6 bases and 5 bases, there was a span of 8 bases. CDR3 protein: CASSHNNEQYF. Here the CDR3 DNA reads TGTGCCAGCAGCCATAACAACGAGCAGTACTTC.

V gene TRBV2 combines with J gene TRBJ1-1; 7 bases agree with TRBD1. Per the germline V gene, CDR1 is SNHLY and CDR2 is FYNNEI. J was trimmed by 1 base and V by 7 bases; bases with no gene match: 3. The CDR3 is made up of 13 amino acids. CDR3 nucleotides: TGTGCCAGCATGGGACAGAGGAACACTGAAGCTTTCTTT. Its protein product is CASMGQRNTEAFF.

The CDR3, as DNA: TGTGCCAGCAGTTCGGGGGAAGGCTACGAGCAGTACTTC. This codes for CASSSGEGYEQYF. V and J are TRBV27 and TRBJ2-7, with D possibly TRBD2 on 6 matching bases. The germline V and J ends were trimmed by 4 bases and 3 bases, with 10 bases remaining between them. Per the germline V gene, CDR1 is MNHEY and CDR2 is SMNVEV (reference sequence). The CDR3 extends over 13 amino acids.

This chain links TRBV2 with TRBJ2-2; 11 bases line up with TRBD2. Germline-derived CDR1 and CDR2 are SNHLY and FYNNEI. CDR3 length: 15 amino acids. Trimming at V came to 6 bases and at J to 4 bases, leaving 4 bases not matched to a gene. CDR3 protein: CASRETSGTTGELFF. The CDR3 DNA reads as TGTGCCAGCAGGGAGACTAGCGGGACCACCGGGGAGCTGTTTTTT. The entire variable domain, with the rest obtained from reference TRBV2 and TRBJ2-2, is as follows: EPEVTQTPSHQVTQMGQEVILRCVPISNHLYFYWYRQILGQKVEFLVSFYNNEISEKSEIFDDQFSVERPDGSNFTLKIRSTKLEDSAMYFCASRETSGTTGELFFGEGSRLTVL.

The CDR3 DNA reads as TGTGCCAGTAATTATATGACAGGGGGCAATCAGCCCCAGCATTTT. Translating it yields CASNYMTGGNQPQHF. V is TRBV28 and J is TRBJ1-5; TRBD1 agrees at 8 bases. This CDR3 comprises 15 residues. Per the germline V gene, CDR1 is MDHEN and CDR2 is SYDVKM. The junction had 9 bases not matched to a gene; V was cut back by 9 bases and J by 2 bases.